The present entry profiles one TCR beta chain with its context. CDR3 length equals 14 residues. Per germline, CDR1 KGHDR and CDR2 SFDVKD. The junction had 7 bases not matched to a gene; V was cut back by 6 bases and J by 5 bases. This specimen comes from a study of blood T cell repertoires in COVID-19. Seattle patient enrollment occurred during active infection, with longitudinal follow-up thereafter. Sequenced by immunoSEQ multiplex PCR; TCRdb stores in-frame clones only, minus some. Here the sample spans some 150,000 clones, 70% to 90% being singletons. Sequenced sample: peripheral blood. The V and J genes are TRBV24-1 and TRBJ2-5; 8 nucleotides agree with TRBD1. This TCR was sampled from a woman aged 55-69 years with COVID-19, enrolled during active disease. The CDR3 sequence is CATSHDRGYETQYF. The DNA of the CDR3 is TGTGCCACCAGTCATGACAGGGGATATGAGACCCAGTACTTC.